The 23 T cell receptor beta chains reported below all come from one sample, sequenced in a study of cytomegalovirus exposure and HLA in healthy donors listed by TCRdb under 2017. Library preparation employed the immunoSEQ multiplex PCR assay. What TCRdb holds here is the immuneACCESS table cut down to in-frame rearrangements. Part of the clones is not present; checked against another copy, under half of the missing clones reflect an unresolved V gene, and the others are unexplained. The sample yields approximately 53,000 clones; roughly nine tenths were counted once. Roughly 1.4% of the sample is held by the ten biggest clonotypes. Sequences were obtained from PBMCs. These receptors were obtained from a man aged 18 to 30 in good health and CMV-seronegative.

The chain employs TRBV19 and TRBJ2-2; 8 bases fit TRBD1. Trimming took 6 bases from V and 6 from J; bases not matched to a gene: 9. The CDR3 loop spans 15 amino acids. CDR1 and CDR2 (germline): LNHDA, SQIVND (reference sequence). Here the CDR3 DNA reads TGTGCCAGTAGCGGACAGGGCGCGTTCTCCGGGGAGCTGTTTTTT. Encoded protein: CASSGQGAFSGELFF.

The CDR3 DNA sequence: TGTGCCAGCAGTTTCGCCGGTAGCAATCAGCCCCAGCATTTT. As protein: CASSFAGSNQPQHF. The V call is TRBV27, the J call TRBJ1-5; the D is unclear. V lost 3 bases to trimming and J lost 0 bases, with 6 bases between them. The length of the CDR3 is 14 residues. The V gene's germline CDR1 is MNHEY and CDR2 SMNVEV (reference sequence).

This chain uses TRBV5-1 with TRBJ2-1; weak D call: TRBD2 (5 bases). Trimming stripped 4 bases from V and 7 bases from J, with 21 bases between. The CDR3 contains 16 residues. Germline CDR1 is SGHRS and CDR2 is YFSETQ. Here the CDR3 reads CASSTTGIPPGNEQFF. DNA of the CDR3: TGCGCCAGCAGCACCACCGGGATCCCCCCTGGGAATGAGCAGTTCTTC.

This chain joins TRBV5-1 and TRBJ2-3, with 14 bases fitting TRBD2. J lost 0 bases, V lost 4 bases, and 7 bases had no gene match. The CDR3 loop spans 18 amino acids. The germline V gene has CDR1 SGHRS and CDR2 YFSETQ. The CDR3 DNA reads TGCGCCAGCAGCCCGGGACTAGCGGGGGCAACGAGCACAGATACGCAGTATTTT. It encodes CASSPGLAGATSTDTQYF.

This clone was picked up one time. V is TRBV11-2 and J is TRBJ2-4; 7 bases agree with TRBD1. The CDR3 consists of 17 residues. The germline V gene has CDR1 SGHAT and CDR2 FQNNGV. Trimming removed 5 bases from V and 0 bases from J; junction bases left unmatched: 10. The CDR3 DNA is TGTGCCAGCAGCATAATACAGGGGCGACTAGCCAAAAACATTCAGTACTTC. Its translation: CASSIIQGRLAKNIQYF.

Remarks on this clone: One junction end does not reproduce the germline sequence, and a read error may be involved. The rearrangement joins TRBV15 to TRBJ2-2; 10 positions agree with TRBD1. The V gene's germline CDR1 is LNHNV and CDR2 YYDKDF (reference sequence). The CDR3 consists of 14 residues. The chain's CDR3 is CATSRDPGTGELFF. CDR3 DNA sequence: TGTGCCACCAGCAGAGATCCGGGGACAGGGGAACTGTTTTTT. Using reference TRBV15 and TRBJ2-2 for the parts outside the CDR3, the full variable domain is DAMVIQNPRYQVTQFGKPVTLSCSQTLNHNVMYWYQQKSSQAPKLLFHYYDKDFNNEADTPDNFQSRRPNTSFCFLDIRSPGLGDTAMYLCATSRDPGTGELFFGEGSRLTVL.

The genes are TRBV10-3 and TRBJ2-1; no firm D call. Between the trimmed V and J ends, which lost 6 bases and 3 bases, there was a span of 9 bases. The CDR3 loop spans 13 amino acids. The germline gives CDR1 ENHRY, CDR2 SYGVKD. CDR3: CAISGEDYNEQFF. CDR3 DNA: TGTGCCATCAGCGGTGAGGACTACAATGAGCAGTTCTTC.

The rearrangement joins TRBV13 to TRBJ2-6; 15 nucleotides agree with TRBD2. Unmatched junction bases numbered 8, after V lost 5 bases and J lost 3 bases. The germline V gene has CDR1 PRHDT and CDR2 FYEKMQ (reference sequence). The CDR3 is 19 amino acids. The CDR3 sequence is CASSISWTSGRGGANVLTF. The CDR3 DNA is TGTGCCAGCAGCATCAGTTGGACTAGCGGGAGGGGTGGGGCCAACGTCCTGACTTTC.

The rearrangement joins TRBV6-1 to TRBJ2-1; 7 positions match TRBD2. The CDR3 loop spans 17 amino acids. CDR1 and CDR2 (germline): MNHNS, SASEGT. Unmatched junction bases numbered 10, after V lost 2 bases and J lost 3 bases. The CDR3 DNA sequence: TGTGCCAGCAGTGAAAACCCTAGCGGACCATTCTACAATGAGCAGTTCTTC. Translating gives CASSENPSGPFYNEQFF.

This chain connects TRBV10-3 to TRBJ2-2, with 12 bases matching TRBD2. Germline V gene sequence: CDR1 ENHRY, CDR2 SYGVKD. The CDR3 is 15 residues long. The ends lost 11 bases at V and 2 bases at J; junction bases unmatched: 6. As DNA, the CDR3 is TGTGCCGCCGGACTAGCGGGGATAAACACCGGGGAGCTGTTTTTT. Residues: CAAGLAGINTGELFF.

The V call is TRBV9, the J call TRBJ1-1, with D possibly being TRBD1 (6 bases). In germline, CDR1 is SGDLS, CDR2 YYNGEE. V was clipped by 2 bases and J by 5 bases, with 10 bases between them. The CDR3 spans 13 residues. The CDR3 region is CASSVQGWTEAFF. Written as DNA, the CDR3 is TGTGCCAGCAGCGTTCAGGGGTGGACTGAAGCTTTCTTT.

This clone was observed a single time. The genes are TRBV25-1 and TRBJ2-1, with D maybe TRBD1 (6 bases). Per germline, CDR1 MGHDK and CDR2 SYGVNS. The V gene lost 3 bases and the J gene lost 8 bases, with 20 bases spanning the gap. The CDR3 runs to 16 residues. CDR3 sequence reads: CASSDILQGSFDEQFF. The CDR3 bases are TGTGCCAGCAGTGACATCCTACAGGGCAGTTTCGATGAGCAGTTCTTC. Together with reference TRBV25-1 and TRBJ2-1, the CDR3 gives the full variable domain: EADIYQTPRYLVIGTGKKITLECSQTMGHDKMYWYQQDPGMELHLIHYSYGVNSTEKGDLSSESTVSRIRTEHFPLTLESARPSHTSQYLCASSDILQGSFDEQFFGPGTRLTVL.

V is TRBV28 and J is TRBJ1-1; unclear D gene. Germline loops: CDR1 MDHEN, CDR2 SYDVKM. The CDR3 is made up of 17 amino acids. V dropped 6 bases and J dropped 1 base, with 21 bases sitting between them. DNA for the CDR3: TGTGCCAGCAGCAACTCCCCCTTCGGAGCGGCGAACACTGAAGCTTTCTTT. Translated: CASSNSPFGAANTEAFF.

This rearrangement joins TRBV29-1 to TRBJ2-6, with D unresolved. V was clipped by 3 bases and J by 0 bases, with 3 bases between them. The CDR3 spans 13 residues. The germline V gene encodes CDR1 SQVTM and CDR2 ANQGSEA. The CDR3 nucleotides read TGCAGCGTTGAGAGCTCTGGGGCCAACGTCCTGACTTTC. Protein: CSVESSGANVLTF.

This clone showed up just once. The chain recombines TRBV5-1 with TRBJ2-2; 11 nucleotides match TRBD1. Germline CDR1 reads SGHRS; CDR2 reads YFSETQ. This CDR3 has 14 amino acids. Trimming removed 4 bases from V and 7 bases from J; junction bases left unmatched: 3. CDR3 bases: TGCGCCAGCAGCCTGGGACAGGGGGACGGGGAGCTGTTTTTT. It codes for CASSLGQGDGELFF.

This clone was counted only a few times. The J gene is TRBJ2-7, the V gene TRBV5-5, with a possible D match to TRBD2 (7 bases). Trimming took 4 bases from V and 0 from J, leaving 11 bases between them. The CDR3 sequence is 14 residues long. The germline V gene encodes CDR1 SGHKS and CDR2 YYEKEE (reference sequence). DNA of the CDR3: TGTGCCAGCAGCCGGGAGGACAGCTCCTACGAGCAGTACTTC. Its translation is CASSREDSSYEQYF.

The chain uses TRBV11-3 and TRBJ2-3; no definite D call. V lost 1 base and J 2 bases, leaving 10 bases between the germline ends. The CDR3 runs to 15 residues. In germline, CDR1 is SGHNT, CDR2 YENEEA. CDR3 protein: CASSLGGAPTDTQYF. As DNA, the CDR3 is TGTGCCAGCAGCTTAGGCGGCGCGCCCACAGATACGCAGTATTTT.

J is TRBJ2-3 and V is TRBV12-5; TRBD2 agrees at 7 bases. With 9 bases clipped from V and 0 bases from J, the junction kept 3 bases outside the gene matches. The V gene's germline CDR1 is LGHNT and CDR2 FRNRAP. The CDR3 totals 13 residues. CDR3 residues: CASSGASTDTQYF. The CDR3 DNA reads TGTGCTAGCAGCGGGGCTAGCACAGATACGCAGTATTTT. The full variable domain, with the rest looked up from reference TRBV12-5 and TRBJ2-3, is DARVTQTPRHKVTEMGQEVTMRCQPILGHNTVFWYRQTMMQGLELLAYFRNRAPLDDSGMPKDRFSAEMPDATLATLKIQPSEPRDSAVYFCASSGASTDTQYFGPGTRLTVL.

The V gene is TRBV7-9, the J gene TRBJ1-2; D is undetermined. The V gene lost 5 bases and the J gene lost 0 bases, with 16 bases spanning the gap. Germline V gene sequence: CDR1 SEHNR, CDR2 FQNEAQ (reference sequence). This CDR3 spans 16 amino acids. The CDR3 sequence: CASSILADNSNYGYTF. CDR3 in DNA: TGTGCCAGCAGCATACTGGCAGACAATTCTAACTATGGCTACACCTTC.

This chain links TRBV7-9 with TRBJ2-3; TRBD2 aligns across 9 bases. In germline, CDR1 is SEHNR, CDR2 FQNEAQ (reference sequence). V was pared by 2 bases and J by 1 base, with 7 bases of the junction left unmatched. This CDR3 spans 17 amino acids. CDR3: CASSLLGGRVGTDTQYF. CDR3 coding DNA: TGTGCCAGCAGCTTACTGGGCGGGAGGGTCGGCACAGATACGCAGTATTTT. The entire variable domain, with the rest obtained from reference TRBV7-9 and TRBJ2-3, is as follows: DTGVSQNPRHKITKRGQNVTFRCDPISEHNRLYWYRQTLGQGPEFLTYFQNEAQLEKSRLLSDRFSAERPKGSFSTLEIQRTEQGDSAMYLCASSLLGGRVGTDTQYFGPGTRLTVL.

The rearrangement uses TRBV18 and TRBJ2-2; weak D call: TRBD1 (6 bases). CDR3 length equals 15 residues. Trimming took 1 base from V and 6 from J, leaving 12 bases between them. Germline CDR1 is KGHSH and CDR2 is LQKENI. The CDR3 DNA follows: TGTGCCAGCTCACCACGGGGTCGGACAGCCGGGGAGCTGTTTTTT. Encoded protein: CASSPRGRTAGELFF.

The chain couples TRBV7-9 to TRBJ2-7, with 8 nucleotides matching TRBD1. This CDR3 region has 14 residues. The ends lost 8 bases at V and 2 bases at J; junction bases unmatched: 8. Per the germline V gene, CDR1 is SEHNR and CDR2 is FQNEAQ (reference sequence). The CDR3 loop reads CASGPGQVPYEQYF. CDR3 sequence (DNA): TGTGCCAGCGGCCCGGGACAGGTCCCCTACGAGCAGTACTTC.

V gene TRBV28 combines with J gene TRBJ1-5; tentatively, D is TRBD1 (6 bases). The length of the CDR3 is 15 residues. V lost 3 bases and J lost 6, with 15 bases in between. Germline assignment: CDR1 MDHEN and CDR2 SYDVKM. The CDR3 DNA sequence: TGTGCCAGCAGTTTCCACACAGGGAAGGGTCAGCCCCAGCATTTT. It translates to CASSFHTGKGQPQHF.